One and the same sample provided the 16 T cell receptor beta chains below, sequenced in a study of T cells in women clearing cervical HPV infection. Profiling relied on immunoSEQ multiplex PCR, and the TCRdb table lists in-frame clones only, not all of them. The listing contains more than 30,000 clones. Specimen: blood buffy coat. These receptors all come from a woman between 18 and 70 years old with a cervical HPV16 infection that either progressed to CIN3+ or cleared (not recorded which).

Turning to this clone: The read finishes 3 residues shy of the CDR3 end, and the germline J gene is used to complete it. The sample has other DNA sequences that encode this CDR3 too. The J gene is TRBJ2-1, the V gene TRBV5-1, with 10 nucleotides matching TRBD2. The ends lost 4 bases at V and 3 bases at J; junction bases unmatched: 1. CDR3 length: 14 amino acids. Looked up from germline, CDR1 is SGHRS and CDR2 is YFSETQ. Incomplete CDR3 DNA: TGCGCCAGCAGCGCTAGCGGGGGCTACAATGAG. Translation gives CASSASGGYNE. In full, the CDR3 reads CASSASGGYNEQFF.

Concerning this clone itself: From the germline J gene comes the end of the CDR3, since the read stops 3 residues before it. The rearrangement uses TRBV7-3 and TRBJ2-1, with D possibly being TRBD2 (6 bases). In germline, CDR1 is SGHTA, CDR2 FQGTGA. Trimming removed 1 base at V and 3 bases at J, with 16 bases between. This CDR3 contains 17 residues. The CDR3 sequence: CASSLSGGINLYNEQFF. CDR3 DNA (partial): TGTGCCAGCAGCTTAAGTGGCGGGATCAACCTCTACAATGAG.

Remarks on this clone: Coverage ceases 3 residues before the CDR3 finishes, and the germline J gene fills in the end. This rearrangement joins TRBV20-1 to TRBJ2-7; D is unclear. The CDR3 length is 13 residues. The V end lost 0 bases, the J end lost 0 bases, and 6 bases lay between the germline ends. Germline loops: CDR1 DFQATT, CDR2 SNEGSKA (reference sequence). The covered CDR3 bases are TGCAGTGCTAGAGATGGCAGCTCCTACGAG. It encodes CSARDGSSYE. The whole CDR3 protein reads CSARDGSSYEQYF.

Remarks on this clone: The read terminates 3 residues before the CDR3 end, so the remaining end is supplied by the germline J gene. The rearrangement joins TRBV6-1 to TRBJ1-5; 9 nucleotides line up with TRBD1. CDR1 MNHNS and CDR2 SASEGT come from the germline V gene. The CDR3 consists of 14 residues. V shed 4 bases, J shed 7 bases, and the junction held 5 bases outside the gene matches. CDR3 protein: CASSGTGGRQPQHF. The DNA read from the CDR3 is TGTGCCAGCAGTGGAACAGGGGGCCGGCAGCCC.

A word on this clone: The CDR3 is cut off 3 residues early in the read; its end comes from the germline J gene. V is TRBV18 and J is TRBJ2-2, with D possibly TRBD1 on 5 matching bases. This CDR3 has 14 residues. The V gene's germline CDR1 is KGHSH and CDR2 LQKENI. The sequenced part of the CDR3 DNA is TGTGCCAGCTCAAACCAGGGTATTCAAGAAAAG. Its protein is CASSNQGIQEK. The whole CDR3 region reads CASSNQGIQEKLFF.

In the case of this clone: The sequence runs out 3 residues before the end of the CDR3; the remainder is reconstructed from the germline J gene. The chain recombines TRBV7-3 with TRBJ2-5; 10 positions match TRBD2. With 2 bases clipped from V and 4 bases from J, the junction kept 4 bases outside the gene matches. The CDR3 has 15 amino acids. Germline V gene sequence: CDR1 SGHTA, CDR2 FQGTGA. The CDR3 loop is CASSLGTSVRETQYF. The covered CDR3 bases are TGTGCCAGCAGCTTAGGGACTAGCGTGAGAGAGACC.

About this clone itself: The read finishes 3 residues shy of the CDR3 end, and the germline J gene is used to complete it. V is TRBV20-1 and J is TRBJ2-1, with 8 bases identical to TRBD2. V lost 6 bases to trimming and J lost 6 bases; unmatched junction nucleotides: 10. CDR3 size: 14 residues. CDR1 DFQATT and CDR2 SNEGSKA come from the germline V gene (reference sequence). Incomplete CDR3 DNA: TGCAGTGCCTTACTAGCGGACCACTTCAATGAG. Translated: CSALLADHFNE. The entire CDR3 is CSALLADHFNEQFF.

With respect to this clone: The read finishes 3 residues shy of the CDR3 end, and the germline J gene is used to complete it. The genes are TRBV30 and TRBJ2-5; TRBD1 agrees at 12 bases. The CDR3 consists of 19 residues. Germline V gene sequence: CDR1 GTSNPN, CDR2 SVGIG (reference sequence). J gave up 1 base and V 1 base, and 13 bases lay outside the gene matches. The sequenced part of the CDR3 DNA is TGTGCCTGGAGTGGAATCCGGGACAGGGGGCCTCCGACCCAAGAGACC. It specifies CAWSGIRDRGPPTQET. The whole CDR3 reads CAWSGIRDRGPPTQETQYF.

Concerning this clone itself: The sequenced fragment ends 3 residues before the CDR3 boundary, so the rest is inferred from the germline J gene. The J gene is TRBJ1-3, the V gene TRBV5-1; D not certain. Trimming cost V 7 bases and J 0 bases, with 14 bases left between them. The CDR3 length is 15 residues. From germline, CDR1 is SGHRS and CDR2 YFSETQ. The chain's CDR3 is CASYPDLGSGNTIYF. The DNA read from the CDR3 is TGCGCCAGCTACCCGGATCTAGGCTCTGGAAACACC.

Concerning this clone itself: The missing CDR3 end, 3 residues past where the read stops, is filled in from the germline J gene. The chain uses TRBV5-1 and TRBJ2-3; TRBD2 agrees at 8 bases. Germline V gene data show CDR1 as SGHRS and CDR2 as YFSETQ. With V trimmed by 4 bases and J by 4 bases, 8 bases remained unmatched. The CDR3 has 15 residues. Incomplete CDR3 DNA: TGCGCCAGCAGCCCCTCGGGACTAGTGGCAGATACG. Translation gives CASSPSGLVADT. The whole CDR3 protein reads CASSPSGLVADTQYF.

With regard to this clone: The read finishes 3 residues shy of the CDR3 end, and the germline J gene is used to complete it. This chain connects TRBV6-2 or TRBV6-3 to TRBJ1-2; weak D call: TRBD1 (6 bases). Germline CDR1 and CDR2: MNHEY and SVGEGT. The CDR3 runs to 15 residues. CDR3 DNA, as far as it was read: TGTGCCAGCAGTTACGCAGGGGCCTTCACCTACGAC. The encoded protein is CASSYAGAFTYD. The complete CDR3 sequence is CASSYAGAFTYDYTF.

In regard to this clone: The sequence runs out 3 residues before the end of the CDR3; the remainder is reconstructed from the germline J gene. The chain links TRBV9 to TRBJ1-3, with D possibly matching TRBD1 (6 bases). CDR1 and CDR2 from the germline V gene are SGDLS and YYNGEE. This CDR3 has 14 amino acids. The CDR3 DNA, read in part, is TGTGCCAGCAGCCGCGCGGGGGGCGATCAGACC. Translating it yields CASSRAGGDQT. The CDR3 as a whole reads CASSRAGGDQTIYF. The full variable domain, in which reference TRBV9 and TRBJ1-3 provide the parts outside the CDR3, is DSGVTQTPKHLITATGQRVTLRCSPRSGDLSVYWYQQSLDQGLQFLIQYYNGEERAKGNILERFSAQQFPDLHSELNLSSLELGDSALYFCASSRAGGDQTIYFGEGSWLTVV.

By frequency, this clone registers medium-sized. The CDR3 end falls 3 residues outside the read, so it is completed with the germline J gene. The V call is TRBV3-1 (or the pseudogene TRBV3-2), the J call TRBJ1-2; TRBD1 might be the D (5 bases). V was cut by 0 bases and J by 1 base, with 12 bases left in between. The CDR3 has 16 residues. CDR1 and CDR2 from the germline V gene are LGHDT and YNNKEL (reference sequence). The DNA read from the CDR3 is TGTGCCAGCAGCCAAGATCTTCGTGACAGTAACTATGGC. Its protein is CASSQDLRDSNYG. The whole CDR3 region reads CASSQDLRDSNYGYTF.

Points on this clone: The read ends 3 residues before the CDR3 terminus; that terminus is restored from the germline J gene. This sequence joins TRBV7-9 and TRBJ1-2, with D possibly being TRBD1 (5 bases). CDR1 SEHNR and CDR2 FQNEAQ come from the germline V gene (reference sequence). The CDR3 runs to 11 residues. Here the CDR3 reads CASKDKGTYTF. The sequenced CDR3 bases are TGTGCCAGCAAGGACAAAGGTACC.

In regard to this clone: The observed sequence ends 3 residues before the CDR3 terminus, with the missing tail filled in from the germline J gene. V gene TRBV4-2 combines with J gene TRBJ2-5; D might be TRBD2 (6 bases). V lost 0 bases and J lost 4, with 30 bases in between. Looked up from germline, CDR1 is LGHNA and CDR2 is YNFKEQ. The length of the CDR3 is 21 residues. CDR3 DNA, as far as it was read: TGTGCCAGCAGCCAAGAATTAAGGGGTGGGGGGAGTGTCCTTTTGACAGAGACC. This encodes CASSQELRGGGSVLLTET. The whole CDR3 is CASSQELRGGGSVLLTETQYF.

The CDR3 is CASSESSGAATQYF. The CDR3 DNA, read in part, is TGTGCCAGCAGTGAGTCTAGCGGGGCGGCGACC. The chain combines TRBV2 with TRBJ2-5, with 9 bases identical to TRBD2. The read is 3 residues too short to cover the CDR3 end, so that end is filled in from the germline J gene. The CDR3 consists of 14 residues. The V segment lost 3 bases and the J segment 7 bases; nucleotides outside the gene matches: 6. The V gene's germline CDR1 is SNHLY and CDR2 FYNNEI.